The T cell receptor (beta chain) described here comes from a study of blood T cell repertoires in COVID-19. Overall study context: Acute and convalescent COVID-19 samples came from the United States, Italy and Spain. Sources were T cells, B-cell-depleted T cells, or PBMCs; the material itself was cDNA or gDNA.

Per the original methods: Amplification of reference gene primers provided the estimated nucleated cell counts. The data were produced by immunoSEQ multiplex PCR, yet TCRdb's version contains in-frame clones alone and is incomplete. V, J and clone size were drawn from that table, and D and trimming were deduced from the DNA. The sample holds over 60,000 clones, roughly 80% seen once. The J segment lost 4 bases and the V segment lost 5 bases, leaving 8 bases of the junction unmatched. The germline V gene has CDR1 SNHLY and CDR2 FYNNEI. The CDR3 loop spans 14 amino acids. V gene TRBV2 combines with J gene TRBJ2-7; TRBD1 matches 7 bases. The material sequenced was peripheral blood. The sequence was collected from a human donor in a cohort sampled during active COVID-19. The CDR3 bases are TGTGCCAGCAGTCTTGAGGGGGCCCTTTACGAGCAGTACTTC. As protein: CASSLEGALYEQYF.